The 21 T cell receptor beta chains in this list originate from one sample, sequenced in a study of shared clonotypes between healthy human individuals. Measured with immunoSEQ multiplex PCR; TCRdb has only the in-frame clones, and not every one. The sample holds approximately 460,000 clones, approximately 71% seen once. The material sequenced was PBMCs. Receptors were obtained from a woman aged 40-49 years in good health. Some clones in this sample may be carry-over from other donors' samples.

On this clone: The junction shows a germline mismatch at one end, possibly a read error. The chain couples TRBV7-8 to TRBJ2-3; the match to TRBD2 covers 9 bases. The CDR3 contains 18 residues. Germline assignment: CDR1 SGHVS and CDR2 FQNEAQ. The DNA of the CDR3 is TGTGCCAGCAGTTTAGGGGGCGGGAGGGCCTCTAGCACAGATACGCAGTATTTT. The encoded protein is CASSLGGGRASSTDTQYF. Based on the CDR3 plus reference TRBV7-8 and TRBJ2-3, the full variable domain is GAGVSQSPRYKVAKRGQDVALRCDPISGHVSLFWYQQALGQGPEFLTYFQNEAQLDKSGLPSDRFFAERPEGSVSTLKIQRTQQEDSAVYLCASSLGGGRASSTDTQYFGPGTRLTVL.

The chain recombines TRBV2 with TRBJ2-7; 11 bases agree with TRBD2. CDR1 and CDR2 from the germline V gene are SNHLY and FYNNEI. The V segment lost 6 bases and the J segment 3 bases; nucleotides outside the gene matches: 7. The CDR3 runs to 15 residues. CDR3 residues: CASSDPGLADYEQYF. CDR3 in DNA: TGTGCCAGCAGCGACCCGGGACTAGCGGACTACGAGCAGTACTTC.

This clone has only one observation. A much larger clone sits a single nucleotide away, making a read error possible. The genes are TRBV30 and TRBJ1-1, with D uncertain. The germline V and J ends were trimmed by 4 bases and 5 bases, with 17 bases remaining between them. CDR1 GTSNPN and CDR2 SVGIG come from the germline V gene (reference sequence). The CDR3 consists of 14 residues. The CDR3 DNA sequence: TGTGCCTGGACGCCTCTAGTGGGGAGTACTGAAGCTTTCTTT. Protein: CAWTPLVGSTEAFF.

The V gene is TRBV27, the J gene TRBJ2-3, with 9 nucleotides matching TRBD1. V was pared by 4 bases and J by 5 bases, with 1 base of the junction left unmatched. Germline-derived CDR1 and CDR2 are MNHEY and SMNVEV (reference sequence). The CDR3 has 13 residues. The CDR3 sequence: CASSYRGRDTQYF. The CDR3 nucleotides read TGTGCCAGCAGTTACAGGGGGCGAGATACGCAGTATTTT.

Concerning this clone itself: This sequence is one base from a far larger clone and is likely a read error. V gene TRBV30 combines with J gene TRBJ1-1; 9 positions match TRBD1. Germline V gene lookup returns CDR1 GTSNPN and CDR2 SVGIG (reference sequence). Germline trimming cut 7 bases from V and 1 base from J; bases unmatched to any gene: 13. The CDR3 totals 16 residues. The CDR3 DNA follows: TGTGCCTACATAGCCCCGGGACAGGGATCGAACACTGAAGCTTTCTTT. Translated: CAYIAPGQGSNTEAFF.

J is TRBJ2-7 and V is TRBV7-9; 9 bases are a match to TRBD1. The CDR3 sequence is 14 residues long. The germline CDR1 and CDR2 sequences are SEHNR and FQNEAQ (reference sequence). V trimming: 11 bases; J trimming: 2 bases; junction bases outside the gene matches: 10. The CDR3 reads CAVPGQGRTYEQYF. Here the CDR3 DNA reads TGTGCCGTTCCGGGACAGGGTAGGACCTACGAGCAGTACTTC.

V is TRBV7-2 and J is TRBJ2-1; 12 bases are a match to TRBD2. Germline trimming cut 1 base from V and 5 bases from J; bases unmatched to any gene: 3. The CDR3 contains 16 residues. Germline V CDR1 and CDR2: SGHTA, FQGNSA. The DNA for the CDR3 is TGTGCCAGCAGCTTAGTTGGGACTAGCGGGCACAATGAGCAGTTCTTC. Protein sequence: CASSLVGTSGHNEQFF.

To note about this clone: A far larger clone differs by one base, so this is likely a read error. The V call is TRBV28, the J call TRBJ2-7; 9 bases line up with TRBD1. The CDR3 covers 16 residues. Germline CDR1 is MDHEN and CDR2 is SYDVKM. Trimming cost V 6 bases and J 0 bases; bases outside gene matches: 9. The CDR3 coding sequence is TGTGCCAGCAGATCCGCCGGGACAGGGATCTCCTACGAGCAGTACTTC. This codes for CASRSAGTGISYEQYF.

The chain recombines TRBV5-8 with TRBJ2-3, with no clear D. CDR1 is SGHTS and CDR2 is YDEGEE in the germline V gene. The length of the CDR3 is 13 residues. Deletions cut 3 bases from V and 2 bases from J, with 7 bases between. The CDR3 DNA is TGTGCCAGCAGCTCGTGGGACACAGATACGCAGTATTTT. Its protein product is CASSSWDTDTQYF.

This clone was seen more than once but under ten times. The chain is built from TRBV19 and TRBJ2-1; possibly TRBD1 for D (5 bases). Germline lookup yields CDR1 LNHDA and CDR2 SQIVND (reference sequence). V dropped 5 bases and J dropped 8 bases, with 7 bases sitting between them. The CDR3 length is 11 residues. The CDR3 region is CASSQGYEQFF. DNA for the CDR3: TGTGCCAGTAGTCAGGGTTATGAGCAGTTCTTC.

This chain connects TRBV5-1 to TRBJ1-5; 7 bases line up with TRBD1. This CDR3 contains 16 residues. The germline V gene has CDR1 SGHRS and CDR2 YFSETQ. V was clipped by 0 bases and J by 1 base; unmatched bases: 4. CDR3 loop: CASSLAGGRSNQPQHF. The CDR3, as DNA: TGCGCCAGCAGCTTGGCAGGGGGAAGGAGCAATCAGCCCCAGCATTTT.

This clone has just one count. This chain uses TRBV19 with TRBJ2-2; TRBD1 is a possible D gene (5 bases). Trimming removed 6 bases at V and 1 base at J, with 9 bases between. This CDR3 comprises 14 residues. CDR1 LNHDA and CDR2 SQIVND come from the germline V gene (reference sequence). DNA of the CDR3: TGTGCCAGTAGCGTTCAGGGGAACACCGGGGAGCTGTTTTTT. Amino acid sequence: CASSVQGNTGELFF.

V usage is TRBV5-1 and J usage is TRBJ2-3, with 10 bases identical to TRBD1. This CDR3 region has 15 residues. With V trimmed by 3 bases and J by 4 bases, 5 bases remained unmatched. Looked up from germline, CDR1 is SGHRS and CDR2 is YFSETQ. CDR3 in amino acids: CASSSWTGGADTQYF. The CDR3 nucleotides are TGCGCCAGCAGCTCCTGGACAGGGGGGGCAGATACGCAGTATTTT.

This sequence joins TRBV6-1 and TRBJ2-3; 7 bases agree with TRBD1. This CDR3 spans 14 amino acids. In germline, CDR1 is MNHNS, CDR2 SASEGT. V was pared by 5 bases and J by 3 bases, with 5 bases of the junction left unmatched. DNA for the CDR3: TGTGCCAGCAGTCCTCCGGGACAGACAGATACGCAGTATTTT. Protein product: CASSPPGQTDTQYF.

The chain uses TRBV6-1 and TRBJ2-3, with D unresolved. V lost 1 base, J lost 0 bases, and 5 bases lay in between. This CDR3 region has 14 residues. The germline V gene encodes CDR1 MNHNS and CDR2 SASEGT. DNA for the CDR3: TGTGCCAGCAGTGAAGTGAGGAGCACAGATACGCAGTATTTT. Protein sequence: CASSEVRSTDTQYF.

This clone is medium-sized by share. Other DNA variants within this sample encode the same CDR3. This chain connects TRBV10-2 to TRBJ2-7, with 9 bases lining up with TRBD2. The length of the CDR3 is 13 residues. V lost 8 bases to trimming and J lost 6 bases; unmatched junction nucleotides: 8. Per the germline V gene, CDR1 is WSHSY and CDR2 is SAAADI. Here the CDR3 reads CASRAGGPFEQYF. The CDR3 DNA reads as TGCGCCAGCCGGGCGGGAGGGCCTTTCGAGCAGTACTTC.

V is TRBV6-6 and J is TRBJ2-4; maybe TRBD2 (6 bases). The CDR3 runs to 15 residues. The germline V and J ends were trimmed by 0 bases and 2 bases, with 8 bases remaining between them. The V gene's germline CDR1 is MNHNY and CDR2 SVGAGI (reference sequence). The CDR3 region has the DNA TGTGCCAGCAGTTACTCGGGGGGACCCAAAAACATTCAGTACTTC. This codes for CASSYSGGPKNIQYF.

The chain joins TRBV9 to TRBJ2-3, with TRBD1 as a possible D gene (6 bases). Germline V gene data show CDR1 as SGDLS and CDR2 as YYNGEE. Trimming stripped 0 bases from V and 4 bases from J, with 12 bases between. The CDR3 is made up of 15 amino acids. DNA for the CDR3: TGTGCCAGCAGCGTAGGCAGGGGCGGCCCAGATACGCAGTATTTT. It translates to CASSVGRGGPDTQYF.

The chain links TRBV28 to TRBJ2-7, with D unclear. Germline V gene sequence: CDR1 MDHEN, CDR2 SYDVKM. The CDR3 extends over 11 amino acids. The germline V and J ends were trimmed by 3 bases and 4 bases, with 4 bases remaining between them. As DNA, the CDR3 is TGTGCCAGCAGTTTCGAGTACGAGCAGTACTTC. Translation gives CASSFEYEQYF.

V is TRBV27 and J is TRBJ1-1, with 7 nucleotides matching TRBD1. This CDR3 has 13 residues. V lost 9 bases and J lost 5; bases outside the gene matches: 9. The germline CDR1 and CDR2 sequences are MNHEY and SMNVEV (reference sequence). CDR3: CASHRGLWTEAFF. In nucleotides, the CDR3 is TGTGCCAGTCACAGGGGATTGTGGACTGAAGCTTTCTTT.

Concerning this clone itself: Given a far larger clone just one base away, this is likely a sequencing read error. No DNA is shown, since the ends of the CDR3 on it are uncertain; the CDR3 is the one TCRdb lists. The same CDR3 also results from other DNA sequences found in this sample. The V gene is TRBV29-1, the J gene TRBJ1-1; the listed D gene, TRBD1, was not tested against the DNA. Germline CDR1 SQVTM, CDR2 ANQGSEA. The CDR3 is made up of 14 amino acids, end residues included. The CDR3 here is CSVARGSGGTEAFF.